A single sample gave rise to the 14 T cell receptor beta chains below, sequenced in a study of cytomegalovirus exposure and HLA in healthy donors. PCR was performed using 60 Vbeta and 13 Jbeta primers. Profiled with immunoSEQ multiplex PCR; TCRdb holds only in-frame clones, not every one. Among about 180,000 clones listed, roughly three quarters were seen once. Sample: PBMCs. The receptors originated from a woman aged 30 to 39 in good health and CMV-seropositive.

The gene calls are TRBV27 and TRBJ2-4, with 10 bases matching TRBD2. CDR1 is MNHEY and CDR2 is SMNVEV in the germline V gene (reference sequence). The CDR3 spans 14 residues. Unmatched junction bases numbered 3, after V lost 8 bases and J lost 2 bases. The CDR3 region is CASGAGGSKNIQYF. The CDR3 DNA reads TGTGCCAGCGGAGCGGGGGGGTCCAAAAACATTCAGTACTTC.

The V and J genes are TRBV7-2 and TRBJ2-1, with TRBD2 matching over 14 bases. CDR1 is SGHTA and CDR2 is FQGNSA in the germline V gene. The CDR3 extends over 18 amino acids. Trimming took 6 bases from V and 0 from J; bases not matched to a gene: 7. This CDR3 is CASSWTSGGLSSYNEQFF. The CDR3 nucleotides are TGTGCCAGCAGTTGGACTAGCGGGGGGTTGAGCTCCTACAATGAGCAGTTCTTC.

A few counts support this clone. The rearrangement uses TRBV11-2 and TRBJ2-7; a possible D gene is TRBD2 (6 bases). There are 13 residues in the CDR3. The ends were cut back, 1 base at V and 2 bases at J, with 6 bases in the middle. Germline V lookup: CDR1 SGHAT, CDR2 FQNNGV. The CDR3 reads CASSLAGAYEQYF. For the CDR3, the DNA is TGTGCCAGCAGCTTAGCGGGGGCCTACGAGCAGTACTTC.

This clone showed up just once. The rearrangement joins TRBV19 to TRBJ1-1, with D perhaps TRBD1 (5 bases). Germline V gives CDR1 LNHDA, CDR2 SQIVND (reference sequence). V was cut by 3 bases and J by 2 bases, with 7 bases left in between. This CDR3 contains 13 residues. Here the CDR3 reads CASSIDRNTEAFF. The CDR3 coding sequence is TGTGCCAGTAGTATCGACAGAAACACTGAAGCTTTCTTT.

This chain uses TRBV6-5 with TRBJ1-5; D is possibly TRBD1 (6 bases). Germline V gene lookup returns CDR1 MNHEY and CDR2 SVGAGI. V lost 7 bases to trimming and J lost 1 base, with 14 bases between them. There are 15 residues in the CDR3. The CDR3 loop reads CASTETGASNQPQHF. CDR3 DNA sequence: TGTGCCAGCACCGAGACAGGAGCCAGCAATCAGCCCCAGCATTTT.

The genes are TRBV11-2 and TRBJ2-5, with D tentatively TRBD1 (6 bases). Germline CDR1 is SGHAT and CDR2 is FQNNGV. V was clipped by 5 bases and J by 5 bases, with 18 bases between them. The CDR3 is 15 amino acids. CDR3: CASSLQMGAQETQYF. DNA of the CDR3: TGTGCCAGCAGCCTCCAAATGGGGGCGCAGGAGACCCAGTACTTC.

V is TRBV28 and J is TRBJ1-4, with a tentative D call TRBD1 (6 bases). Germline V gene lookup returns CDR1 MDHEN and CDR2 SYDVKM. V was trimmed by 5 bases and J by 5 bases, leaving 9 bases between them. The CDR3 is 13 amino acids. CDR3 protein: CASSDRMNEKLFF. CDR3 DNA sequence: TGTGCCAGCAGTGACAGGATGAATGAAAAACTGTTTTTT.

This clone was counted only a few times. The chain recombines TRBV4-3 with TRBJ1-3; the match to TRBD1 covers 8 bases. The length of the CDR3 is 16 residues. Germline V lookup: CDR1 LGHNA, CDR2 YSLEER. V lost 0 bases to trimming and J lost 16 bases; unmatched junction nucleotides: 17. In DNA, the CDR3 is TGCGCCAGCAGCCAAGATCTGGGGCAGGGGGCGCAGGGGGAGTATTTT. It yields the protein CASSQDLGQGAQGEYF.

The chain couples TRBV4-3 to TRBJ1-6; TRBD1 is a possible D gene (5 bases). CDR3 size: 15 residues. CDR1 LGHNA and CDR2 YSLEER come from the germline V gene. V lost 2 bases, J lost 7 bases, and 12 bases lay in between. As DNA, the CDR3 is TGCGCCAGCAGCCAAAGCGGGGGGATCAATTCACCCCTCCACTTT. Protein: CASSQSGGINSPLHF.

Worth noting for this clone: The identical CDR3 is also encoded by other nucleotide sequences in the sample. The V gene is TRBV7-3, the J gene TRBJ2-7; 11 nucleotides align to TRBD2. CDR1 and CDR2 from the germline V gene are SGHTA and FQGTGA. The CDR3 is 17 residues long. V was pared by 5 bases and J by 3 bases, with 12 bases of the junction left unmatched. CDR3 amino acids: CASSLGNYSGGGYEQYF. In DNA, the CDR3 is TGTGCCAGCAGCCTAGGAAATTATAGCGGGGGGGGCTACGAGCAGTACTTC.

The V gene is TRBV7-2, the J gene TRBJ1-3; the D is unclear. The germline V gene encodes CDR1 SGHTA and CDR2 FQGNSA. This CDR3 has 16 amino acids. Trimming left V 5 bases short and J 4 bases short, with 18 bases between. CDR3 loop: CASSLQSGLSGNTIYF. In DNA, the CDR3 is TGTGCCAGCAGCCTCCAGAGCGGACTCTCAGGAAACACCATATATTTT.

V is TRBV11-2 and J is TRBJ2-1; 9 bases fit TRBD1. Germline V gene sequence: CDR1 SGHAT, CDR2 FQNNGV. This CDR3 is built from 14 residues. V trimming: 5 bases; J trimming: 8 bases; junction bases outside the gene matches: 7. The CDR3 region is CASSRDRERDEQFF. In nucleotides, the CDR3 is TGTGCCAGCAGCCGGGACAGGGAACGGGATGAGCAGTTCTTC.

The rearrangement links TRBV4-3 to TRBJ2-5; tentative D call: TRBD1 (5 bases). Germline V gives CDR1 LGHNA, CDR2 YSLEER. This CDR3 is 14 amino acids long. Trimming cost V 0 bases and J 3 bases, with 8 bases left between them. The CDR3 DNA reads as TGCGCCAGCAGCCAAGAGGACACAGAAGAGACCCAGTACTTC. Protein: CASSQEDTEETQYF.

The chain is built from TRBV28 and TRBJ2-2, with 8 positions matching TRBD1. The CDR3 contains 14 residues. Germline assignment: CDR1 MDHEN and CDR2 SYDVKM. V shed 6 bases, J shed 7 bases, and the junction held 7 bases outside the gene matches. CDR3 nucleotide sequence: TGTGCCAGCAGGCTTCAGGGGGCCGTCGGGGAGCTGTTTTTT. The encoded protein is CASRLQGAVGELFF. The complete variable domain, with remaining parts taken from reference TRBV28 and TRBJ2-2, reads DVKVTQSSRYLVKRTGEKVFLECVQDMDHENMFWYRQDPGLGLRLIYFSYDVKMKEKGDIPEGYSVSREKKERFSLILESASTNQTSMYLCASRLQGAVGELFFGEGSRLTVL.